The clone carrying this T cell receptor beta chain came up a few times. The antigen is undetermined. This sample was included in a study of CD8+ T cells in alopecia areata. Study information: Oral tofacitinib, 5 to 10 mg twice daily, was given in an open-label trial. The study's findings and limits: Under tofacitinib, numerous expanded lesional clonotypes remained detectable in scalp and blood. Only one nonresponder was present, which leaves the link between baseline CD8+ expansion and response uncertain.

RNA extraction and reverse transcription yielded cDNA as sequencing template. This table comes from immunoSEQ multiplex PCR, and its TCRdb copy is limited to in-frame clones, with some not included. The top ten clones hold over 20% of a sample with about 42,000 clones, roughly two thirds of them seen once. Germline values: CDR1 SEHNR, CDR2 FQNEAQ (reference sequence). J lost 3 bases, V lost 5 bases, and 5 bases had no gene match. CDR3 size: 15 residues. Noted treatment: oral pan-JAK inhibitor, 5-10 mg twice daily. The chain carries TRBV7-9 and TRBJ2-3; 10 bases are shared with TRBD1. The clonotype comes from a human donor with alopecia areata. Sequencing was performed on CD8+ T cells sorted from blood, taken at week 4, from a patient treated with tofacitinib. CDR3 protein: CASSIRQGATDTQYF. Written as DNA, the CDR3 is TGTGCCAGCAGCATTAGACAGGGGGCAACAGATACGCAGTATTTT.